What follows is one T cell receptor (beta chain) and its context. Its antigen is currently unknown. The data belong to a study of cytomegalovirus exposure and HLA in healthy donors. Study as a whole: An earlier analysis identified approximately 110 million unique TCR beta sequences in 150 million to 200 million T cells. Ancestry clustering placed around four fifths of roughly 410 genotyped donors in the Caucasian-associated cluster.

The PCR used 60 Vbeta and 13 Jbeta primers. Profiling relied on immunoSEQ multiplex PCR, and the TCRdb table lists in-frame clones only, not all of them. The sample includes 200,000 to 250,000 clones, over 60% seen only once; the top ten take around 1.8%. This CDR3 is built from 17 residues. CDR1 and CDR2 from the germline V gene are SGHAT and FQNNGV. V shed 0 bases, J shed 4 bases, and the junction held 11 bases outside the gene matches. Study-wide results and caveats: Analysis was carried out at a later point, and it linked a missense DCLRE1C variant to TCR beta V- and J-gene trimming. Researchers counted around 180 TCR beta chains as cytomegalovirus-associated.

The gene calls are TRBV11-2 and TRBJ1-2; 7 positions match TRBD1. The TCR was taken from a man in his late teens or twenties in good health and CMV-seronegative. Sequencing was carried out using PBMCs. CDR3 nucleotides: TGTGCCAGCAGCTTAGATCCGACAGGGATTGGTGTCTATGGCTACACCTTC. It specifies CASSLDPTGIGVYGYTF.